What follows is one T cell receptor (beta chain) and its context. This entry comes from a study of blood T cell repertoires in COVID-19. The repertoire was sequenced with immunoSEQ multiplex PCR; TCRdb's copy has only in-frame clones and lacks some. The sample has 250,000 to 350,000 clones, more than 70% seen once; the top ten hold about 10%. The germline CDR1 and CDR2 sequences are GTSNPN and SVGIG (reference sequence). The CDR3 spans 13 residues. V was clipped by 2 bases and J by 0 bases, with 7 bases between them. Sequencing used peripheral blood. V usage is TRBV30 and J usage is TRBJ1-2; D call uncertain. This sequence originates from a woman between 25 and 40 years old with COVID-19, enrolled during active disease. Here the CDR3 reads CAWSRTANYGYTF. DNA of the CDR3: TGTGCCTGGAGTAGGACTGCTAACTATGGCTACACCTTC.